A single sample gave rise to the 3 T cell receptor beta chains below, sequenced in a study of response to subunit inactivated influenza vaccine. TCRdb called the RT-PCR reads again in MiXCR, with one record for every CDR3 protein. This sample has more than 700,000 distinct CDR3 sequences, with about 20% found just once. Source: PBMCs from blood, taken 5 days after vaccination. These receptors came from a middle-aged man who received an inactivated influenza vaccine.

This clonotype showed up just a few times. The gene calls are TRBV7-2 and TRBJ2-1; 8 bases map to TRBD2. The CDR3 extends over 16 amino acids. V shed 0 bases, J shed 7 bases, and the junction held 8 bases outside the gene matches. Germline CDR1 is SGHTA and CDR2 is FQGNSA. This chain's CDR3 is CASSLAGSGIWNEQFF. Written as DNA, the CDR3 is TGTGCCAGCAGCTTAGCGGGTAGCGGGATCTGGAATGAGCAGTTCTTC.

The rearrangement joins TRBV28 to TRBJ1-2; TRBD1 aligns across 7 bases. The CDR3 length is 15 residues. V lost 3 bases to trimming and J lost 4 bases; unmatched junction nucleotides: 8. In germline, CDR1 is MDHEN, CDR2 SYDVKM. The CDR3 loop reads CASSFRGGQIYGYTF. The CDR3 bases are TGTGCCAGCAGTTTCAGGGGGGGACAAATCTATGGCTACACCTTC.

In its sample, this clonotype was seen a few times. In nucleotides, the CDR3 is TGTGCCAGCAGCGCCGAGGGCGGGGGTTACAATGAGCAGTTCTTC. This translates into CASSAEGGGYNEQFF. This rearrangement joins TRBV6-1 to TRBJ2-1, with 7 bases fitting TRBD2. The germline gives CDR1 MNHNS, CDR2 SASEGT. This CDR3 has 15 amino acids. V was pared by 6 bases and J by 4 bases, with 9 bases of the junction left unmatched.